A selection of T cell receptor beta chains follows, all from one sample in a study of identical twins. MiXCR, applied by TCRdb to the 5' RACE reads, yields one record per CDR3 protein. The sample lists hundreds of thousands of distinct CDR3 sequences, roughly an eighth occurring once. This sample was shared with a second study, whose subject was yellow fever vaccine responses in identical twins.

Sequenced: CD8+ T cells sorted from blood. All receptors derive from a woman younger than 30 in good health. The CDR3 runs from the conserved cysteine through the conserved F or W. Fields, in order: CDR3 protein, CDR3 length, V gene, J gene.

CDR3 protein: CASSARDSRAREQYF
CDR3 length: 15
V gene: TRBV6-1
J gene: TRBJ2-7

CDR3 protein: CASSLARTGLSGNTIYF
CDR3 length: 17
V gene: TRBV7-8
J gene: TRBJ1-3

CDR3 protein: CASSRDGETQYF
CDR3 length: 12
V gene: TRBV23-1
J gene: TRBJ2-5

CDR3 protein: CASSLRQSGGSYEQYF
CDR3 length: 16
V gene: TRBV7-6
J gene: TRBJ2-7

CDR3 protein: CASSRQGHNEQFF
CDR3 length: 13
V gene: TRBV6-2/TRBV6-3
J gene: TRBJ2-1

CDR3 protein: CASSQEGGGGRADTQYF
CDR3 length: 17
V gene: TRBV4-1
J gene: TRBJ2-3

CDR3 protein: CASSPTTSGSYEQYF
CDR3 length: 15
V gene: TRBV7-9
J gene: TRBJ2-7

CDR3 protein: CASSTSGTQETQYF
CDR3 length: 14
V gene: TRBV19
J gene: TRBJ2-5

CDR3 protein: CASSFLSPPDTQYF
CDR3 length: 14
V gene: TRBV27
J gene: TRBJ2-3

CDR3 protein: CASSHQRDREYQETQYF
CDR3 length: 17
V gene: TRBV4-1
J gene: TRBJ2-5